This T cell receptor beta chain was observed in a study of cytomegalovirus exposure and HLA in healthy donors. This clone turned up a few times. Its target is unknown. General study points: The tendency of first-cohort TCR clusters to co-occur in the approximately 120 validation repertoires was identified by a subsequent analysis. Some public TCRs appeared in many individuals, while most sequences were rare. The study put roughly 160 TCR beta chains on its list as cytomegalovirus-associated.

TCRdb's copy holds only in-frame clones and misses some; the assay was immunoSEQ multiplex PCR. The sample lists about 120,000 clones, 85% to 90% occurring once. This sequence originates from a young woman in good health and CMV-seropositive. Sequenced sample: PBMCs.

CDR3 sequence (DNA): TGTGCCAGCAGCTCCCCCCGAGGGGGAACAGTCCGTCCGGAGCAGTACTTC. Protein product: CASSSPRGGTVRPEQYF. The rearrangement links TRBV7-8 to TRBJ2-7, with D possibly TRBD1 on 6 matching bases. The CDR3 length is 17 residues. The germline gives CDR1 SGHVS, CDR2 FQNEAQ. V was pared by 4 bases and J by 7 bases, with 26 bases between.